The table lists the clone carrying this T cell receptor (beta chain) with a few counts. The second PCR ran roughly 7 to 11 cycles with a sample-barcoded 5' primer and J-beta primers. TCRdb passed the 5' RACE reads through MiXCR, listing each CDR3 protein once. The sample gives 1.5 million to 2 million distinct CDR3 sequences, over 25% of which show up once; more than 6% is in the top ten. The sample originates from a study of blood T cells in healthy people across ages. V was trimmed by 2 bases and J by 7 bases, leaving 9 bases between them. Germline V lookup: CDR1 SGHTA, CDR2 FQGNSA. CDR3 length: 13 amino acids.

V usage is TRBV7-2 and J usage is TRBJ1-5; D gene unclear. This receptor was identified in a woman in her twenties or thirties in good health. Sequencing was done on a sample of blood. The CDR3 region has the DNA TGTGCCAGCAGCTTATCGTTTCTACAGCCCCAGCATTTT. It specifies CASSLSFLQPQHF.